The 27 T cell receptor beta chains in this list originate from one sample, sequenced in a study of regulatory and conventional T cells in RAG deficiency. Genomic DNA came from blood regulatory T cells gated CD4+ CD25-high CD127-low. The protocol was immunoSEQ multiplex PCR, while the TCRdb copy is restricted to in-frame clones and leaves out a portion. The repertoire consists of 9,500 to 15,000 clones, with approximately 94% occurring once and the leading ten covering approximately 1.5%. This sample was shared with a second study, whose subject was regulatory T cells. That work contributes: The primer mix had 52 TRBV and 13 TRBJ primers.

Sequencing was carried out using CD127- CD25+ CD4+ Tregs sorted from blood. Receptor source: a human donor in good health.

The chain has TRBV19 and TRBJ2-7; 8 positions agree with TRBD1. This CDR3 is 16 amino acids long. Germline lookup yields CDR1 LNHDA and CDR2 SQIVND (reference sequence). The trim removed 2 bases at V and 2 bases at J, leaving 8 bases unmatched. CDR3 coding DNA: TGTGCCAGTAGTATAAGGTTTACAGGGGGAGCCTACGAGCAGTACTTC. Residues: CASSIRFTGGAYEQYF.

V is TRBV4-1 and J is TRBJ1-6, with 9 positions matching TRBD1. Losses at the gene ends were 0 bases for V and 9 bases for J; bases not matched to a gene: 9. CDR3 size: 17 residues. Germline CDR1 MGHRA, CDR2 YSYEKL. CDR3 sequence reads: CASSQDSGQGRGSPLHF. The CDR3 nucleotides are TGCGCCAGCAGCCAAGACTCAGGACAGGGGAGAGGTTCACCCCTCCACTTT.

This sequence joins TRBV5-1 and TRBJ1-6, with a tentative D call TRBD1 (5 bases). V was shortened by 2 bases and J by 3 bases, with 9 bases between the two germline ends. Germline V gene lookup returns CDR1 SGHRS and CDR2 YFSETQ. The CDR3 totals 15 residues. Written as DNA, the CDR3 is TGCGCCAGCAGCTTTCAGGGCTTCTATAATTCACCCCTCCACTTT. Translated, it gives CASSFQGFYNSPLHF.

The J gene is TRBJ1-6, the V gene TRBV4-2; unclear D gene. CDR1 and CDR2 from the germline V gene are LGHNA and YNFKEQ. Trimming pared 5 bases from V and 7 bases from J, leaving 12 bases between. The CDR3 runs 14 residues. The CDR3 spells CASSSRSRNSPLHF. The CDR3 nucleotides read TGTGCCAGCAGCTCCAGGTCGAGAAATTCACCCCTCCACTTT.

The V and J genes are TRBV5-4 and TRBJ1-2, with TRBD1 as a possible D gene (6 bases). Germline V gene sequence: CDR1 SGHNT, CDR2 YYREEE (reference sequence). Trimming stripped 1 base from V and 4 bases from J, with 8 bases between. The CDR3 runs 13 residues. The CDR3 DNA sequence: TGTGCCAGCAGCTTGAGCAGGGGCTATGGCTACACCTTC. This codes for CASSLSRGYGYTF. The variable domain in full, completed from reference TRBV5-4 and TRBJ1-2, reads ETGVTQSPTHLIKTRGQQVTLRCSSQSGHNTVSWYQQALGQGPQFIFQYYREEENGRGNFPPRFSGLQFPNYSSELNVNALELDDSALYLCASSLSRGYGYTFGSGTRLTVV.

The V gene is TRBV6-1, the J gene TRBJ2-2; D is perhaps TRBD1 (5 bases). The V end lost 4 bases, the J end lost 3 bases, and 12 bases lay between the germline ends. CDR1 is MNHNS and CDR2 is SASEGT in the germline V gene. This CDR3 contains 15 residues. CDR3 loop: CASSVQGSDTGELFF. The CDR3 DNA reads as TGTGCCAGCAGTGTCCAGGGTTCGGACACCGGGGAGCTGTTTTTT.

This chain uses TRBV6-1 with TRBJ1-4; 8 nucleotides line up with TRBD1. After removal of 4 bases from V and 11 bases from J, the junction contained 6 bases not matched to a gene. The CDR3 is 13 amino acids. Germline CDR1 reads MNHNS; CDR2 reads SASEGT. CDR3 region: CASSGDRFGKLFF. The CDR3 DNA reads TGTGCCAGCAGTGGGGACAGGTTCGGGAAACTGTTTTTT.

The sample holds one count of this clone. V and J are TRBV2 and TRBJ2-3, with TRBD1 matching 8 bases. Looked up from germline, CDR1 is SNHLY and CDR2 is FYNNEI. Trimming took 6 bases from V and 4 from J; bases not matched to a gene: 9. The CDR3 extends over 15 amino acids. This CDR3 is CASSLDRGWADTQYF. The DNA of the CDR3 is TGTGCCAGCAGCCTTGACAGGGGATGGGCAGATACGCAGTATTTT.

This clone was observed a single time. The chain carries TRBV7-2 and TRBJ2-7, with 9 nucleotides matching TRBD1. The CDR3 is 18 residues long. Germline V gives CDR1 SGHTA, CDR2 FQGNSA. V lost 3 bases to trimming and J lost 4 bases; unmatched junction nucleotides: 16. For the CDR3, the DNA is TGTGCCAGCAGCTTTCAACAAGCGGGGACAGGGAACATATACGAGCAGTACTTC. It translates to CASSFQQAGTGNIYEQYF.

The count of this clone is one. This rearrangement joins TRBV19 to TRBJ2-3; TRBD1 matches 10 bases. The germline CDR1 and CDR2 sequences are LNHDA and SQIVND (reference sequence). V shed 7 bases and J 3 bases; nucleotides not matched to a gene: 4. The length of the CDR3 is 14 residues. CDR3: CASTPDRGTDTQYF. In DNA, the CDR3 is TGTGCCAGTACCCCGGACAGGGGGACAGATACGCAGTATTTT.

The count of this clone is one. This rearrangement joins TRBV6-5 to TRBJ1-2, with D possibly being TRBD1 (6 bases). In germline, CDR1 is MNHEY, CDR2 SVGAGI. The V end was cut by 2 bases, the J end by 4 bases, with 14 bases between. The CDR3 contains 15 residues. This CDR3 is CASSYTPGGLYGYTF. The DNA of the CDR3 is TGTGCCAGCAGTTACACCCCGGGGGGGCTCTATGGCTACACCTTC.

For the CDR3, the DNA is TGCGCCAGCAGCCCCCGACAGGGGGCGAGTGAAGCTTTCTTT. Translating gives CASSPRQGASEAFF. The chain links TRBV5-1 to TRBJ1-1; 10 nucleotides line up with TRBD1. Germline CDR1 and CDR2: SGHRS and YFSETQ. Unmatched junction bases numbered 7, after V lost 4 bases and J lost 7 bases. The CDR3 has 14 residues.

The J gene is TRBJ1-2, the V gene TRBV7-9; D call uncertain. Trimming shortened V by 3 bases and J by 5 bases, and 13 bases separated the two germline ends. Germline-derived CDR1 and CDR2 are SEHNR and FQNEAQ (reference sequence). The CDR3 runs 14 residues. The CDR3 here is CASSLGGPAYGYTF. CDR3 nucleotide sequence: TGTGCCAGCAGCTTGGGCGGGCCAGCATATGGCTACACCTTC.

The gene calls are TRBV15 and TRBJ2-7, with 10 bases lining up with TRBD1. The CDR3 spans 14 residues. V shed 8 bases, J shed 5 bases, and the junction held 9 bases outside the gene matches. Looked up from germline, CDR1 is LNHNV and CDR2 is YYDKDF (reference sequence). The CDR3 spells CATPTRQGANEQYF. The CDR3 region has the DNA TGTGCCACCCCAACCCGACAGGGGGCTAACGAGCAGTACTTC. The full variable domain, rest sourced from reference TRBV15 and TRBJ2-7, is DAMVIQNPRYQVTQFGKPVTLSCSQTLNHNVMYWYQQKSSQAPKLLFHYYDKDFNNEADTPDNFQSRRPNTSFCFLDIRSPGLGDTAMYLCATPTRQGANEQYFGPGTRLTVT.

A single count supports this clone. V usage is TRBV9 and J usage is TRBJ2-3; tentatively, D is TRBD2 (6 bases). The germline V and J ends were trimmed by 0 bases and 3 bases, with 11 bases remaining between them. CDR1 SGDLS and CDR2 YYNGEE come from the germline V gene. The CDR3 loop spans 15 amino acids. In nucleotides, the CDR3 is TGTGCCAGCAGCGTAGATATAGCGGCAACAGATACGCAGTATTTT. Protein sequence: CASSVDIAATDTQYF.

The rearrangement uses TRBV11-2 and TRBJ2-1; the D gene is possibly TRBD2 (5 bases). The CDR3 loop spans 15 amino acids. V shed 5 bases and J shed 1 base, with 12 bases lying between them. From germline, CDR1 is SGHAT and CDR2 FQNNGV. Here the CDR3 DNA reads TGTGCCAGCAGCCCTCTGAGGACTTCCTACAATGAGCAGTTCTTC. Protein: CASSPLRTSYNEQFF.

CDR3 in DNA: TGTGCCAGCAGTTTGGGGGGGCCCCACTATGGCTACACCTTC. Protein product: CASSLGGPHYGYTF. This chain connects TRBV28 to TRBJ1-2; D may be TRBD1 (6 bases). The germline gives CDR1 MDHEN, CDR2 SYDVKM. This CDR3 contains 14 residues. V gave up 3 bases and J gave up 3 bases, with 11 bases separating them.

The rearrangement joins TRBV5-1 to TRBJ2-7; D is perhaps TRBD2 (5 bases). This CDR3 has 11 residues. Germline V gene data show CDR1 as SGHRS and CDR2 as YFSETQ. The V and J ends lost 4 bases and 3 bases respectively, with 5 bases between them. CDR3 bases: TGCGCCAGCAGCGGGAGCTACGAGCAGTACTTC. As protein: CASSGSYEQYF.

The CDR3 sequence: CASSLWASGGQGETQYF. DNA for the CDR3: TGCGCCAGCAGCTTGTGGGCTAGCGGGGGACAGGGAGAGACCCAGTACTTC. The genes are TRBV5-1 and TRBJ2-5, with a weak D call TRBD2 (10 bases). CDR3 length: 17 amino acids. V dropped 1 base and J dropped 4 bases, with 20 bases sitting between them. CDR1 and CDR2 from the germline V gene are SGHRS and YFSETQ.

CDR3 sequence (DNA): TGCGCCAGCAGCTTGGGGGAGGGCACAGATACGCAGTATTTT. Translated, it gives CASSLGEGTDTQYF. The V and J genes are TRBV5-1 and TRBJ2-3, with D tentatively TRBD2 (6 bases). The V end was cut by 0 bases, the J end by 1 base, with 6 bases between. The length of the CDR3 is 14 residues. In germline, CDR1 is SGHRS, CDR2 YFSETQ.

This chain connects TRBV6-5 to TRBJ1-2; 10 nucleotides line up with TRBD1. Germline V gene sequence: CDR1 MNHEY, CDR2 SVGAGI. There are 14 residues in the CDR3. J gave up 8 bases and V 2 bases, and 5 bases lay outside the gene matches. CDR3: CASSYRDRGGGYTF. CDR3 DNA: TGTGCCAGCAGTTACCGGGACAGGGGTGGAGGCTACACCTTC.

This rearrangement joins TRBV10-3 to TRBJ2-1; 7 nucleotides align to TRBD1. J gave up 2 bases and V 4 bases, and 2 bases lay outside the gene matches. CDR3 length: 14 amino acids. Germline CDR1 reads ENHRY; CDR2 reads SYGVKD. This chain's CDR3 is CAISGQGPYNEQFF. DNA for the CDR3: TGTGCCATCAGTGGACAGGGACCCTACAATGAGCAGTTCTTC.

V usage is TRBV28 and J usage is TRBJ1-1; D call uncertain. The V end was cut by 4 bases, the J end by 10 bases, with 10 bases between. The germline CDR1 and CDR2 sequences are MDHEN and SYDVKM. This CDR3 spans 11 amino acids. The chain's CDR3 is CASSSRAPAFF. DNA for the CDR3: TGTGCCAGCAGTTCTCGAGCGCCAGCTTTCTTT.

V usage is TRBV6-5 and J usage is TRBJ1-2; 8 nucleotides line up with TRBD1. Germline CDR1 is MNHEY and CDR2 is SVGAGI. The ends lost 6 bases at V and 8 bases at J; junction bases unmatched: 5. The CDR3 runs 12 residues. The CDR3 nucleotides read TGTGCCAGCAGCGAAACAGGGGGGGGCTACACCTTC. This encodes CASSETGGGYTF.

The rearrangement joins TRBV14 to TRBJ1-2; D gene unclear. CDR3 length: 13 amino acids. V lost 4 bases, J lost 4 bases, and 10 bases lay in between. The germline V gene encodes CDR1 SGHDN and CDR2 FVKESK. The DNA for the CDR3 is TGTGCCAGCAGCCCTTACAGCGGCTATGGCTACACCTTC. Protein product: CASSPYSGYGYTF. The variable domain in full, completed from reference TRBV14 and TRBJ1-2, reads EAGVTQFPSHSVIEKGQTVTLRCDPISGHDNLYWYRRVMGKEIKFLLHFVKESKQDESGMPNNRFLAERTGGTYSTLKVQPAELEDSGVYFCASSPYSGYGYTFGSGTRLTVV.

The chain couples TRBV5-4 to TRBJ2-3; 7 bases are shared with TRBD1. Germline V lookup: CDR1 SGHNT, CDR2 YYREEE (reference sequence). This CDR3 has 15 residues. J gave up 3 bases and V 5 bases, and 9 bases lay outside the gene matches. CDR3 DNA sequence: TGTGCCAGCAGTTTGACAGGGCGGAGAACAGATACGCAGTATTTT. Translation gives CASSLTGRRTDTQYF.

This clone has just one count. The chain joins TRBV11-2 to TRBJ1-3, with D maybe TRBD1 (5 bases). The V gene lost 3 bases and the J gene lost 4 bases, with 22 bases spanning the gap. From germline, CDR1 is SGHAT and CDR2 FQNNGV. CDR3 length equals 18 residues. The CDR3 DNA follows: TGTGCCAGCAGCTTGGGGAAAGGGTACGGGGGTTCAGGAAACACCATATATTTT. This gives the protein CASSLGKGYGGSGNTIYF.